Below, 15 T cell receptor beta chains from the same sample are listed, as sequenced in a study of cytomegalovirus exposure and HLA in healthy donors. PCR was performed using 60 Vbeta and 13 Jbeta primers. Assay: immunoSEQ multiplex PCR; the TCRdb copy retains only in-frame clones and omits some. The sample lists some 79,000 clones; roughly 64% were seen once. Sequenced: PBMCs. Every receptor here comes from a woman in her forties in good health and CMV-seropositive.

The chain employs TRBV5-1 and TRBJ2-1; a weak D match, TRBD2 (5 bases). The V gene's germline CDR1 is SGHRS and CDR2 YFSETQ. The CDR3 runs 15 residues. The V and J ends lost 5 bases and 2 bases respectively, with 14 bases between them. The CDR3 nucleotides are TGCGCCAGCAGATCCCCAAATAGCGCCTACAATGAGCAGTTCTTC. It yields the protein CASRSPNSAYNEQFF.

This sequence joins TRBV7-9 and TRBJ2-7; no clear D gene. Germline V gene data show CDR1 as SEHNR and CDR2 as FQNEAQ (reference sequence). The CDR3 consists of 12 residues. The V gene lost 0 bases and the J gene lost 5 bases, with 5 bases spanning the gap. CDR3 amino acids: CASSLAGHEQYF. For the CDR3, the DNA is TGTGCCAGCAGCTTAGCTGGGCACGAGCAGTACTTC.

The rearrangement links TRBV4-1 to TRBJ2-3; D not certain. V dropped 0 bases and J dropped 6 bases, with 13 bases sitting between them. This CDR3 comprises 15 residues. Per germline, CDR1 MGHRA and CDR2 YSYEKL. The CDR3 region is CASSQDGIAADTQYF. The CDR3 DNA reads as TGCGCCAGCAGCCAAGATGGAATAGCAGCGGATACGCAGTATTTT.

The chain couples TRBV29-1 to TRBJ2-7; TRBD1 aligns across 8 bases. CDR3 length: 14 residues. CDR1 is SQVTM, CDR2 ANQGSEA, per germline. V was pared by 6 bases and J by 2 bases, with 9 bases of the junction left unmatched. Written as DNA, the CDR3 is TGCAGCGTCCAACAGGGGGTATCGCCCTACGAGCAGTACTTC. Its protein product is CSVQQGVSPYEQYF.

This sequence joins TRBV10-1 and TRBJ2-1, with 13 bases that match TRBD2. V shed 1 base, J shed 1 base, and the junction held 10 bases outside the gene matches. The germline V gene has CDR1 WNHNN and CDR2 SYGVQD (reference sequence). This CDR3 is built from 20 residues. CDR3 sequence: CASSELGLAGPRSSYNEQFF. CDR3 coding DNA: TGCGCCAGCAGTGAGTTGGGACTAGCGGGACCTAGGTCATCCTACAATGAGCAGTTCTTC.

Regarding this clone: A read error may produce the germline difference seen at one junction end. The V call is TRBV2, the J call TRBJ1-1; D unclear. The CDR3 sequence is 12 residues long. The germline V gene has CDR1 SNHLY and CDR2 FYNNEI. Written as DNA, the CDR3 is TGTGCCAGCAGTTCCCAGAACAATGAAGCTTTCTTT. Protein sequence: CASSSQNNEAFF.

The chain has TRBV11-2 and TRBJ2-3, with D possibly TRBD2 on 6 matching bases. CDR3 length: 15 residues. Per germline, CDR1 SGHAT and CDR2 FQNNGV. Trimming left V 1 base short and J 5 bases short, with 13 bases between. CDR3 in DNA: TGTGCCAGCAGCTTAGGCCCAGGGCGGGGAGATACGCAGTATTTT. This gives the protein CASSLGPGRGDTQYF.

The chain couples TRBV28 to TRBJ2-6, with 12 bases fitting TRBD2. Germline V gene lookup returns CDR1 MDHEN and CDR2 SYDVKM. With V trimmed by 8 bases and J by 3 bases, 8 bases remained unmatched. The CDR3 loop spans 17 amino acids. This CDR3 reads CASDRGTSGLGANVLTF. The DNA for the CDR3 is TGTGCCAGCGATCGCGGGACTAGCGGGCTTGGGGCCAACGTCCTGACTTTC.

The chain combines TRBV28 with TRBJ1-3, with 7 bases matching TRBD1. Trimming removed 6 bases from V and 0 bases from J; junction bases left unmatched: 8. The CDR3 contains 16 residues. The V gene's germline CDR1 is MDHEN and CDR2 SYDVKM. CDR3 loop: CASRPSTGTSGNTIYF. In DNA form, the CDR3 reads TGTGCCAGCAGACCGTCGACAGGGACCTCTGGAAACACCATATATTTT.

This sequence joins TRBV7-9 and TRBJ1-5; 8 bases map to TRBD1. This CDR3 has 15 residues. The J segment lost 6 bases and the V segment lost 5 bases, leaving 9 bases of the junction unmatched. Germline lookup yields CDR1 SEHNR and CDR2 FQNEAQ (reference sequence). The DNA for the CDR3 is TGTGCCAGCAGCCAGACGACAGGGGCGGCTCAGCCCCAGCATTTT. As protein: CASSQTTGAAQPQHF. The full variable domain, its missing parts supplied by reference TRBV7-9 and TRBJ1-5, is DTGVSQNPRHKITKRGQNVTFRCDPISEHNRLYWYRQTLGQGPEFLTYFQNEAQLEKSRLLSDRFSAERPKGSFSTLEIQRTEQGDSAMYLCASSQTTGAAQPQHFGDGTRLSIL.

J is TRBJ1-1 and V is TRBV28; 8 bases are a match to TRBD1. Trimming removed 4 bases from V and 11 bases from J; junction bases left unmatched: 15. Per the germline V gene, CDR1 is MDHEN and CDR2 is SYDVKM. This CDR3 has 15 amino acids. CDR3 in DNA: TGTGCCAGCAGTTCCCTAGGGGACAGGTTATTCGGGGCTTTCTTT. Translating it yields CASSSLGDRLFGAFF.

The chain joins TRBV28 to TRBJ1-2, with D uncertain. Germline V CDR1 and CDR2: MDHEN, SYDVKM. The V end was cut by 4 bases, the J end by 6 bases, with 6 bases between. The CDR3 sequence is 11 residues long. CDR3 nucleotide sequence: TGTGCCAGCAGTTACAGAGATGGCTACACCTTC. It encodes CASSYRDGYTF.

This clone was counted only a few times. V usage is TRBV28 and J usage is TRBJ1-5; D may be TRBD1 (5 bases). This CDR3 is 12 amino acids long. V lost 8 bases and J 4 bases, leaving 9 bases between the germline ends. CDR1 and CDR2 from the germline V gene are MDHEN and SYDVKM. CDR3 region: CASAQGNQPQHF. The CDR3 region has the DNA TGTGCCAGCGCCCAGGGAAATCAGCCCCAGCATTTT.

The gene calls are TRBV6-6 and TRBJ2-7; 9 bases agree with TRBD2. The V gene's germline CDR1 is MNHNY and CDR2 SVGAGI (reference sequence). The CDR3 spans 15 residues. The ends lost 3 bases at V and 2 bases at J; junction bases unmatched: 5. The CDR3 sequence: CASSYSGRRTYEQYF. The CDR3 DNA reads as TGTGCCAGCAGTTATAGCGGGAGAAGGACCTACGAGCAGTACTTC.

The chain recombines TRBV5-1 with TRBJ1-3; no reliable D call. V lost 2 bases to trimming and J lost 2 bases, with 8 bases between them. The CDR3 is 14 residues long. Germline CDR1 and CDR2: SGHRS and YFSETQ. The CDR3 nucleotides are TGCGCCAGCAGCTTAGAAGCCCCTGGAAACACCATATATTTT. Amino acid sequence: CASSLEAPGNTIYF.